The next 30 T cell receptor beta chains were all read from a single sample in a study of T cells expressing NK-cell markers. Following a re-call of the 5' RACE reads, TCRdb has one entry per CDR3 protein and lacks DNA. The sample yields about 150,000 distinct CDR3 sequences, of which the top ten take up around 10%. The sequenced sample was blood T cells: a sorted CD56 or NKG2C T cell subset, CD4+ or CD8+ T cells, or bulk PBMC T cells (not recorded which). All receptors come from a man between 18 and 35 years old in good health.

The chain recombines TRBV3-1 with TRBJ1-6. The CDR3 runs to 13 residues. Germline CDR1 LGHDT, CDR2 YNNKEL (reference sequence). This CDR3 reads CASSQDWREGSHF. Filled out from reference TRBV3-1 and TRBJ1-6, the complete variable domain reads DTAVSQTPKYLVTQMGNDKSIKCEQNLGHDTMYWYKQDSKKFLKIMFSYNNKELIINETVPNRFSPKSPDKAHLNLHINSLELGDSAVYFCASSQDWREGSHFGNGTRLTVT.

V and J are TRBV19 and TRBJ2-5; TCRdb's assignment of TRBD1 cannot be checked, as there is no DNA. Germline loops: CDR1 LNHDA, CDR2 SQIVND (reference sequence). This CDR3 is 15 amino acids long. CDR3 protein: CASSLDRANQETQYF.

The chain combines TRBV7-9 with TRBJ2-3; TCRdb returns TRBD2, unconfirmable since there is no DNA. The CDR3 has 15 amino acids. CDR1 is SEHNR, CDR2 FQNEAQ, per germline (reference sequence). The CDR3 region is CASRTSGSSTDTQYF.

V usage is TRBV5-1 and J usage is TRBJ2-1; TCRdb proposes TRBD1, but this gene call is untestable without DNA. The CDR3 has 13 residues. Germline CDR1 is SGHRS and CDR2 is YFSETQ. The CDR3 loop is CASSTHPGGEQFF. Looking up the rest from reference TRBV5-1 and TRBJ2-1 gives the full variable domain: KAGVTQTPRYLIKTRGQQVTLSCSPISGHRSVSWYQQTPGQGLQFLFEYFSETQRNKGNFPGRFSGRQFSNSRSEMNVSTLELGDSALYLCASSTHPGGEQFFGPGTRLTVL.

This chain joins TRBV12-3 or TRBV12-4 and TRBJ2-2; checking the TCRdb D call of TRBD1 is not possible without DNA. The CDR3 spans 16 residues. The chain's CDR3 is CASSPRQGGNTGELFF.

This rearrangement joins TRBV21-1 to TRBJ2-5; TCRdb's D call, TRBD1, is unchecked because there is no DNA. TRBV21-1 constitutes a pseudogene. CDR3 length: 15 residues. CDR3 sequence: CASSANPGPVETQYF.

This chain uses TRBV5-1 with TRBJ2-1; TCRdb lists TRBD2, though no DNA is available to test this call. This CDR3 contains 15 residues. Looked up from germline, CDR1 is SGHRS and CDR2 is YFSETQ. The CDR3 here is CASSGTLATDNEQFF.

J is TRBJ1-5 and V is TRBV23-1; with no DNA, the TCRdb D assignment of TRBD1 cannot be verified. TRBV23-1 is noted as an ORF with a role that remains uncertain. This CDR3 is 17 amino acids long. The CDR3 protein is CASSQYRGQGACQPQHF.

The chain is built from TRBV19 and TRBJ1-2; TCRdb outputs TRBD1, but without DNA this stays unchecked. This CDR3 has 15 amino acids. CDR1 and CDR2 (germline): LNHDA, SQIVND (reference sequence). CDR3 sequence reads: CASTPIWEDTYGYTF.

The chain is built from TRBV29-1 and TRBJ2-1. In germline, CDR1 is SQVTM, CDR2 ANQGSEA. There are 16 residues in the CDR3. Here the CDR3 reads CSVDGLTHRSYNEQFF.

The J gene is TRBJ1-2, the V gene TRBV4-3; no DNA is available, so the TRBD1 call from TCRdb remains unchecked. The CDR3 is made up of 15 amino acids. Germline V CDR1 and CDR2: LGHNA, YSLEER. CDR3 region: CASSQDRTAGNGYTF.

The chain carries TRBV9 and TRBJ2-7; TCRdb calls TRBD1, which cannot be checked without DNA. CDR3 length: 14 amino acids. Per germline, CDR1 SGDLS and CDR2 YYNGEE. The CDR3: CASSLQGDAYEQYF.

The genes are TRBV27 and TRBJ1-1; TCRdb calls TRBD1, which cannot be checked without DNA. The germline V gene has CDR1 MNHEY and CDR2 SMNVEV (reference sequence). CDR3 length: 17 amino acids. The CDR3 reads CASSFYGDHTGLTEAFF.

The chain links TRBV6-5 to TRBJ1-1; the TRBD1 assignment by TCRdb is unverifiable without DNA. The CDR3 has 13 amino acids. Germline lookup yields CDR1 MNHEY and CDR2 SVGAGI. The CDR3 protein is CASSYRTGSPAFF.

CDR3 sequence reads: CASSHTEPLDEQFF. The chain is built from TRBV16 and TRBJ2-1; without DNA, the TCRdb call of TRBD2 cannot be checked. The CDR3 covers 14 residues. Germline V lookup: CDR1 KGHSY, CDR2 FQNENV.

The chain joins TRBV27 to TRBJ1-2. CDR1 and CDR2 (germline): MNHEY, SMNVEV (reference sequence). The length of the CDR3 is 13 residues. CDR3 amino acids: CASRPGGGYGYTF.

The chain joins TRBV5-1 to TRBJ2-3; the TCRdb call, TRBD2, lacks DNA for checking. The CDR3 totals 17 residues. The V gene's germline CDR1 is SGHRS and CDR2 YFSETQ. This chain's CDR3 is CASSLESLAGVVDTQYF. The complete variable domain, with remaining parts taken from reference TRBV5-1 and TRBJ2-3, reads KAGVTQTPRYLIKTRGQQVTLSCSPISGHRSVSWYQQTPGQGLQFLFEYFSETQRNKGNFPGRFSGRQFSNSRSEMNVSTLELGDSALYLCASSLESLAGVVDTQYFGPGTRLTVL.

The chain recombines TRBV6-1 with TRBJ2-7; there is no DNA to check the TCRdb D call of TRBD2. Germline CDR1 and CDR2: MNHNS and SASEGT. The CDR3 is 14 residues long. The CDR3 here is CASSEWRADYEQYF.

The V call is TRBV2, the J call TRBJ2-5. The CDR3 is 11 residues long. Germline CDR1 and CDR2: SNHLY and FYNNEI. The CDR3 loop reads CASSERETQYF.

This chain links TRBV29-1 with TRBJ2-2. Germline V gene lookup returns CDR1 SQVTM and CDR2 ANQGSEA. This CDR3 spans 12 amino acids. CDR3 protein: CSVSQGTGELFF.

The CDR3 here is CASSSINGGPDTQYF. This sequence joins TRBV12-3 or TRBV12-4 and TRBJ2-3; TCRdb reports TRBD1, a call that lacks DNA to check it against. The CDR3 has 15 residues.

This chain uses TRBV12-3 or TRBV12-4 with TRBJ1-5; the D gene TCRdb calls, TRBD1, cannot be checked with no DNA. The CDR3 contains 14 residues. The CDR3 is CASSGGQYNQPQHF.

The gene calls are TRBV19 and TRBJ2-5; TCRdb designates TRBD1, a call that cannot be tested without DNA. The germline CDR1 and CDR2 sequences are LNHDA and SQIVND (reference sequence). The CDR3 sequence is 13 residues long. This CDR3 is CASSPQGEETQYF.

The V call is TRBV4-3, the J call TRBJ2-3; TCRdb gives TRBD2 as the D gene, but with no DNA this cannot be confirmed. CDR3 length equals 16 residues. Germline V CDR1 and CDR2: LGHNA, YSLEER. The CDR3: CASSQDVWEESDTQYF.

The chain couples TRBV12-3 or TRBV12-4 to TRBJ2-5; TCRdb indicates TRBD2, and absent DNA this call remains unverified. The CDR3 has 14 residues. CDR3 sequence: CASSPPIPPRTQYF.

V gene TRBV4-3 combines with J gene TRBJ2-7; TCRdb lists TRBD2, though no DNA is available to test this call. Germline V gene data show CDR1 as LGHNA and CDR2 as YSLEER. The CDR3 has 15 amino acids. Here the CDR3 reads CASSQDSSGRDEQYF.

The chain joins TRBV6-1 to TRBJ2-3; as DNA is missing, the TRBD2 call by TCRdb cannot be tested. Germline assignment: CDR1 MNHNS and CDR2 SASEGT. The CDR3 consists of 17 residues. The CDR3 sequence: CASSSPGLPGTTDTQYF.

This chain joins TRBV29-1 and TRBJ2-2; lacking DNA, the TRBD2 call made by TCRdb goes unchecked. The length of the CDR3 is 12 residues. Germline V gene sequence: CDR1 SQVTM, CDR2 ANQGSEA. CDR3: CSGAGGAGELFF.

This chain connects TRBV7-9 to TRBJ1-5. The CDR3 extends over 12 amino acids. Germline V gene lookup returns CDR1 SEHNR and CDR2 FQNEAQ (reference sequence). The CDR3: CASSPHDQPQHF.

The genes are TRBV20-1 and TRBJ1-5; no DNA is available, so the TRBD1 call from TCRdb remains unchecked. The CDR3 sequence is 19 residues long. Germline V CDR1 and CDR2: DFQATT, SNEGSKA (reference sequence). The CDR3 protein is CSASPGGDSGIYGNQPQHF.